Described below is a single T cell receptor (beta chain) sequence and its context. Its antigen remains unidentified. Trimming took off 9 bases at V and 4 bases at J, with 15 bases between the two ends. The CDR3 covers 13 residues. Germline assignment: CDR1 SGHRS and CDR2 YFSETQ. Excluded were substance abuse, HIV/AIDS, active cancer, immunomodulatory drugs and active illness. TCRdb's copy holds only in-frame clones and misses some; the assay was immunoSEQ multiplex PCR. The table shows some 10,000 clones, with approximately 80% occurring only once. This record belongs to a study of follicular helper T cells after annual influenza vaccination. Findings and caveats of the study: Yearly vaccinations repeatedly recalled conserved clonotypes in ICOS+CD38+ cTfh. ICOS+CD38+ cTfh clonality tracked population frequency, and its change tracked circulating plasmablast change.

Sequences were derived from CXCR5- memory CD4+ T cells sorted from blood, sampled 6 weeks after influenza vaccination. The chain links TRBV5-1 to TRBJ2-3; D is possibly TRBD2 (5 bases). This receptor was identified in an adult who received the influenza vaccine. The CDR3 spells CATSVDYSDTQYF. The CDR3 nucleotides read TGCGCCACCTCTGTAGACTATTCAGATACGCAGTATTTT.